What follows are 6 T cell receptor beta chains derived from one specimen sequenced in a study of cytomegalovirus exposure and HLA in healthy donors. The PCR contained 60 Vbeta and 13 Jbeta primers. Clones were sequenced by immunoSEQ multiplex PCR, and TCRdb holds only the in-frame ones, with some missing. The sample contains about 160,000 clones, roughly 85% of which appear only once. Material: PBMCs. The receptors derive from a man under 40 in good health and CMV-seronegative.

This rearrangement joins TRBV30 to TRBJ2-5; 8 bases line up with TRBD1. Germline V gene data show CDR1 as GTSNPN and CDR2 as SVGIG (reference sequence). The CDR3 loop spans 15 amino acids. J gave up 1 base and V 4 bases, and 8 bases lay outside the gene matches. The CDR3 reads CAWNIRQGPQETQYF. CDR3 sequence (DNA): TGTGCCTGGAACATAAGACAGGGGCCCCAAGAGACCCAGTACTTC.

The V gene is TRBV23-1, the J gene TRBJ1-5; D might be TRBD1 (6 bases). TRBV23-1 belongs to the ORF category, with a function that is uncertain. The CDR3 runs 18 residues. The V end lost 4 bases, the J end lost 0 bases, and 19 bases lay between the germline ends. The CDR3 region is CASSLDRGRGDSNQPQHF. The CDR3 DNA follows: TGCGCCAGCAGTCTGGATCGGGGGAGGGGGGATAGCAATCAGCCCCAGCATTTT.

The CDR3: CASSGLQGNYGYTF. Here the CDR3 DNA reads TGTGCCAGCAGCGGCCTACAGGGGAACTATGGCTACACCTTC. The chain recombines TRBV25-1 with TRBJ1-2; 7 nucleotides match TRBD1. The germline CDR1 and CDR2 sequences are MGHDK and SYGVNS. This CDR3 spans 14 amino acids. With V trimmed by 6 bases and J by 2 bases, 6 bases remained unmatched.

The CDR3 spells CASSLLAGADTGELFF. Written as DNA, the CDR3 is TGTGCCAGCAGCTTACTAGCGGGAGCTGACACCGGGGAGCTGTTTTTT. The V gene is TRBV7-6, the J gene TRBJ2-2; 10 bases are a match to TRBD2. Germline V gene sequence: CDR1 SGHVS, CDR2 FNYEAQ. Unmatched junction bases numbered 3, after V lost 2 bases and J lost 3 bases. The CDR3 spans 16 residues.

This sequence joins TRBV7-9 and TRBJ2-7; the match to TRBD1 covers 10 bases. The CDR3 contains 14 residues. The germline V gene encodes CDR1 SEHNR and CDR2 FQNEAQ (reference sequence). The V segment lost 4 bases and the J segment 2 bases; nucleotides outside the gene matches: 2. The CDR3 protein is CASSWTGGPYEQYF. CDR3 nucleotides: TGTGCCAGCAGCTGGACAGGGGGTCCCTACGAGCAGTACTTC.

V usage is TRBV7-9 and J usage is TRBJ1-1; tentative D call: TRBD1 (5 bases). The V end was cut by 1 base, the J end by 10 bases, with 13 bases between. In germline, CDR1 is SEHNR, CDR2 FQNEAQ (reference sequence). The CDR3 is 13 residues long. In nucleotides, the CDR3 is TGTGCCAGCAGCTTAGGGTACTCGGGGGGAGCTTTCTTT. Its translation: CASSLGYSGGAFF.